This TCR beta chain is from a study of CD8+ T cells in alopecia areata. Extracted RNA was reverse transcribed, and the resulting cDNA served as sequencing template. Method: immunoSEQ multiplex PCR; TCRdb's copy keeps in-frame clones and lacks some. The table records 100,000 to 130,000 clones, roughly 59% of them present only once. This clone turned up a few times. The ends were cut back, 1 base at V and 7 bases at J, with 11 bases in the middle. This CDR3 contains 14 residues. Looked up from germline, CDR1 is SEHNR and CDR2 is FQNEAQ (reference sequence). The sample consisted of CD8+ T cells sorted from blood. The clonotype comes from a human donor in good health. The chain carries TRBV7-9 and TRBJ1-5; D gene unclear. CDR3 DNA sequence: TGTGCCAGCAGCTTAGATGGGGTGGGGCAGCCCCAGCATTTT. It is translated as CASSLDGVGQPQHF.